The present T cell receptor (beta chain) was sequenced within a study of cytomegalovirus exposure and HLA in healthy donors. Study information: The approximately 690 first-cohort repertoires and the 95 to 150 validation repertoires shared the same platform, a later analysis reported. General observations from the study: In a later analysis, first-cohort TCR clusters were found to tend to co-occur in the roughly 120 validation repertoires. A list of about 180 TCR beta chains associated with cytomegalovirus was given.

On this clone: The target antigen is unknown.

Generated by immunoSEQ multiplex PCR, the TCRdb table keeps only in-frame clones and is missing some. This sample has around 110,000 clones, with less than 90% found just once. The junction had 3 bases not matched to a gene; V was cut back by 4 bases and J by 3 bases. The CDR3 has 14 residues. Germline values: CDR1 MNHEY, CDR2 SMNVEV (reference sequence). Sequenced sample: PBMCs. This clonotype originated in a woman under 30 in good health and CMV-seropositive. The chain recombines TRBV27 with TRBJ1-1, with 9 nucleotides matching TRBD1. The CDR3 nucleotides are TGTGCCAGCAGTTCCCGGACAGGGGACACTGAAGCTTTCTTT. Its translation: CASSSRTGDTEAFF.